This TCR beta chain was captured by sequencing in a study of tumor-infiltrating lymphocytes in primary liver carcinoma (dated by TCRdb to the late 2010s). Describing the broader study: The five patients, three men and two women aged 30 to 69 years, had hepatocellular carcinoma (four) or combined HCC and intrahepatic cholangiocarcinoma (one). The five patients had tumors of stage T1-T3 N0M0, with maximum diameters ranging from about 4.2 to 11 cm. Roughly 3.65 to 7.5 million productive TCRbeta reads were obtained per sample, and no significant difference in read depth was found between tissue types. The study combined TCRbeta repertoire sequencing, expression microarrays and whole-exome sequencing across five regions of each liver tumor, with adjacent normal tissue and blood. TCRbeta repertoire sequencing covered roughly 35 specimens from 5 patients: about 25 tumor regions, 5 adjacent noncancerous liver tissues and 5 peripheral blood samples. To link TCRbeta repertoire diversity with the local molecular phenotype, the roughly 26 tumor region samples were profiled using Agilent mRNA microarrays. High reproducibility was observed for the technical replicate repertoires, with mean shared-clone rates roughly 0.92 and correlation coefficients above 0.95. Study-wide findings and limitations: Only the TCR beta chain was sequenced, which likely underestimates true repertoire diversity because unpaired alpha chains were not captured. Only about 7.5-25% of top clones were present in all five regions of a tumor, suggesting spatial heterogeneity of tumor-infiltrating T cells. The study included only five or six patients, and the authors note findings should be validated in a larger study. Bulk unsorted samples precluded comparing CD4+ and CD8+ T cell repertoires. Pairs of tumor regions showed greater repertoire overlap (mean about 36%) than tumor-adjacent pairs (approximately 17%) or tumor-blood pairs (approximately 14%), which is consistent with antigen-driven expansion. The top 250 clones accounted for a significantly greater share of the repertoire in tumors than in blood (p = 0.039).

Total RNA and DNA were co-extracted without cell sorting from about 19-30 mg of bulk tissue using the AllPrep DNA/RNA mini kit. Roughly 5 patients with histopathologically diagnosed primary liver carcinoma underwent surgical resection in China between late 2015 and 2016. Patients had chronic HBV infection and were treatment-naive at sampling. Each tumor was sampled at five spatially separated regions: the superior, inferior, left-lateral and right-lateral poles and the tumor centre. Histological examination found more than 75% viable tumor cells in every tumor sample. Each fresh piece of tumor and adjacent tissue was cut in two, with one half stored in RNAlater at -80 degrees C and the other half sent for histology. Spanning cysteine to phenylalanine, the CDR3 consists of 16 amino acids. Just the 48-base CDR3 DNA is kept, in frame starting at base 1. The CDR1 and CDR2 encoded by the germline V gene (reference sequence) are SGHKS and YYEKEE.

Using a constant-region primer and ProtoScript II reverse transcriptase, TCRbeta-specific cDNA was reverse-transcribed from around 520 ng total RNA. Construction of the TCRbeta libraries relied on three nested rounds of multiplex PCR, following a slightly modified ARM-PCR procedure. Multiplex TRBV1-TRBV30 forward primers and a Cbeta reverse primer were used in the first two PCR rounds, each of which was run for approximately 9 cycles. Sample barcodes and Illumina adapters were added in a final 25-cycle PCR with Deep VentR polymerase. Amplicons of 200-500 bp were gel-purified with a QIAquick gel extraction kit before sequencing. The TCRbeta amplicons were sequenced with 250-bp paired-end reads on an Illumina HiSeq 2500. Per the source publication's procedure: Trimmomatic v0.33 was used to quality-trim the reads, and FLASH v1.2.11 was used to merge paired reads so that full CDR3 sequences could be recovered. MiGEC v1.2.1b assigned V, D and J germline segments to the rearranged TCRbeta sequences. Clonotype statistics and Shannon-Wiener diversity indices were calculated with VDJtools v1.0.0. To cut down on sampling bias, every analysis after diversity analysis relied on just the 250 most abundant clonotypes from each sample. TCRdb reran the public reads through fastp at Q25 and MiXCR, keeping productive beta chains. Merged by CDR3 protein, the rows form single entries marked with the most common genes and DNA. For this entry, the V and J calls and clone size follow TCRdb and not the study's own pipeline. This sample gives approximately 73,000 distinct CDR3 sequences in total; roughly 69% of them show up just once. Jointly, the top ten make up about a quarter of the sample.

Regarding this clonotype: The clone's antigen remains unknown. The germline gene is not matched at one end of the junction; a read error may be the cause.

The chain couples TRBV5-5 to TRBJ1-5; the D gene is unclear. The clonotype originates from a man aged 40-49 years with primary liver carcinoma and hepatitis B virus infection. Material for sequencing was liver tumor tissue from sampling region 4. In the paper's terms, the cell subset or site label means: tumor region T4, right-lateral pole. The bases are TGTGCCAGCAGCTTGGACCCCCACGGTAGCAGTCAGCCCCAGCACTTT. The encoded protein is CASSLDPHGSSQPQHF.